These 8 T cell receptor beta chains share one sample of origin, sequenced in a study of control samples from healthy donors and cancer patients. TCRdb keeps only in-frame clones here, not all; method: immunoSEQ multiplex PCR. The sample shows 60,000 to 75,000 clones, roughly 85% of them seen only once. Source material: blood. Receptor source: a man aged 35-49 years in good health.

This chain joins TRBV7-2 and TRBJ1-3; 7 bases are a match to TRBD1. Germline lookup yields CDR1 SGHTA and CDR2 FQGNSA. This CDR3 region has 14 residues. V was pared by 5 bases and J by 4 bases, with 5 bases of the junction left unmatched. The chain's CDR3 is CASSTWTGGNTIYF. The CDR3 nucleotides read TGTGCCAGCAGCACCTGGACAGGAGGAAACACCATATATTTT.

This clone was counted a single time. One end of the junction fails to match germline, which may point to a read error. V gene TRBV29-1 combines with J gene TRBJ1-1, with D hard to call. The CDR3 is made up of 13 amino acids. CDR1 and CDR2 from the germline V gene are SQVTM and ANQGSEA. CDR3 in amino acids: CSVEAGRNTEAFF. The CDR3 region has the DNA TGCAGCGTAGAAGCGGGCAGGAACACTGAAGCTTTCTTT.

The J gene is TRBJ1-5, the V gene TRBV20-1; no definite D call. The ends were cut back, 6 bases at V and 9 bases at J, with 3 bases in the middle. Per germline, CDR1 DFQATT and CDR2 SNEGSKA (reference sequence). The CDR3 runs 8 residues. CDR3 sequence (DNA): TGCAGTGCCTTGCCCCAGCATTTT. Its protein product is CSALPQHF.

This chain connects TRBV7-2 to TRBJ2-7; TRBD1 or TRBD2 may be the D gene (6 bases each). The CDR3 has 14 residues. V was cut by 1 base and J by 4 bases, with 11 bases left in between. Germline V gives CDR1 SGHTA, CDR2 FQGNSA. Here the CDR3 DNA reads TGTGCCAGCAGCTTAGATGGGGGGCAATACGAGCAGTACTTC. Residues: CASSLDGGQYEQYF.

In its sample, this clone was seen once. The genes are TRBV7-2 and TRBJ2-7, with 8 bases matching TRBD1. The germline V gene has CDR1 SGHTA and CDR2 FQGNSA. V shed 5 bases, J shed 2 bases, and the junction held 5 bases outside the gene matches. This CDR3 has 14 amino acids. In nucleotides, the CDR3 is TGTGCCAGCAGCGCGAGGACAGGGACCTACGAGCAGTACTTC. This sequence encodes CASSARTGTYEQYF. Filled out from reference TRBV7-2 and TRBJ2-7, the complete variable domain reads GAGVSQSPSNKVTEKGKDVELRCDPISGHTALYWYRQSLGQGLEFLIYFQGNSAPDKSGLPSDRFSAERTGGSVSTLTIQRTQQEDSAVYLCASSARTGTYEQYFGPGTRLTVT.

This clone showed up just a few times. V is TRBV6-1 and J is TRBJ1-1, with D uncertain. Germline V CDR1 and CDR2: MNHNS, SASEGT. The CDR3 is made up of 14 amino acids. The V end lost 1 base, the J end lost 0 bases, and 6 bases lay between the germline ends. CDR3 sequence reads: CASSEDRLNTEAFF. In DNA form, the CDR3 reads TGTGCCAGCAGTGAAGACAGATTGAACACTGAAGCTTTCTTT.

J is TRBJ1-2 and V is TRBV18; D perhaps matches TRBD1 (5 bases). CDR3 size: 16 residues. Germline lookup yields CDR1 KGHSH and CDR2 LQKENI. V lost 3 bases and J lost 0, with 14 bases in between. In nucleotides, the CDR3 is TGTGCCAGCTCACCGGAGCAGGGCGTCGCTAACTATGGCTACACCTTC. Its protein product is CASSPEQGVANYGYTF.

V gene TRBV30 combines with J gene TRBJ1-4; 8 positions agree with TRBD1. Germline-derived CDR1 and CDR2 are GTSNPN and SVGIG (reference sequence). The CDR3 consists of 16 residues. V dropped 4 bases and J dropped 1; count of bases not matched to a gene: 8. CDR3 protein: CAWTGDRFGTNEKLFF. The CDR3 nucleotides are TGTGCCTGGACCGGGGACAGGTTCGGAACTAATGAAAAACTGTTTTTT.